The 22 T cell receptor beta chains below come from one sample, sequenced in a study of CD8 T cells in Susac syndrome. Reverse transcription of about 0.5 to 1 ug RNA was carried out with random hexamers. MiXCR, applied by TCRdb to the immunoSEQ multiplex PCR reads, yields one record per CDR3 protein. Counted here are about 130,000 distinct CDR3 sequences, 90% to 95% occurring once; the ten biggest clones make up about 0.23%. Material: CD8+ T cells from PBMCs. Receptors originate from a human donor with multiple sclerosis.

J is TRBJ2-3 and V is TRBV13; 13 bases are a match to TRBD2. Trimming cost V 4 bases and J 6 bases; bases outside gene matches: 7. The CDR3 has 16 amino acids. The germline gives CDR1 PRHDT, CDR2 FYEKMQ (reference sequence). The CDR3, as DNA: TGTGCCAGCAGCTCGCGGACTAGCGGGAGCGGTGATACGCAGTATTTT. Protein sequence: CASSSRTSGSGDTQYF.

V and J are TRBV2 and TRBJ2-7; D call uncertain. Trimming removed 6 bases from V and 0 bases from J, with 6 bases in between. Germline CDR1 is SNHLY and CDR2 is FYNNEI. CDR3 length: 12 residues. The CDR3 here is CASRGVSYEQYF. CDR3 sequence (DNA): TGTGCCAGCAGAGGTGTCTCCTACGAGCAGTACTTC.

The chain is built from TRBV2 and TRBJ1-4; perhaps TRBD1 as D (6 bases). This CDR3 comprises 12 residues. The V gene's germline CDR1 is SNHLY and CDR2 FYNNEI. Deletions cut 10 bases from V and 5 bases from J, with 11 bases between. For the CDR3, the DNA is TGTGCCACCCGGGACACCAATGAAAAACTGTTTTTT. Translation: CATRDTNEKLFF.

The rearrangement joins TRBV5-1 to TRBJ1-2; tentatively, D is TRBD1 (6 bases). The CDR3 is made up of 13 amino acids. The germline V gene has CDR1 SGHRS and CDR2 YFSETQ. V was pared by 0 bases and J by 6 bases, with 9 bases between. Here the CDR3 reads CASSLVAGDGYTF. The DNA for the CDR3 is TGCGCCAGCAGCTTGGTTGCAGGGGATGGCTACACCTTC.

This rearrangement joins TRBV6-6 to TRBJ2-2, with 9 bases fitting TRBD1. Unmatched junction bases numbered 8, after V lost 10 bases and J lost 8 bases. The CDR3 runs 13 residues. Germline V lookup: CDR1 MNHNY, CDR2 SVGAGI (reference sequence). CDR3 sequence (DNA): TGTGCCACCCCCGGGACAGGGTATGGGGAGCTGTTTTTT. It translates to CATPGTGYGELFF.

This chain uses TRBV13 with TRBJ2-3, with D hard to call. Germline loops: CDR1 PRHDT, CDR2 FYEKMQ (reference sequence). V lost 1 base and J 1 base, leaving 12 bases between the germline ends. The CDR3 is 16 amino acids. The CDR3 DNA is TGTGCCAGCAGCTTAGATCCACTTATCGGCACAGATACGCAGTATTTT. Its protein product is CASSLDPLIGTDTQYF.

J is TRBJ2-5 and V is TRBV15, with 9 bases lining up with TRBD1. V was pared by 11 bases and J by 5 bases, with 15 bases of the junction left unmatched. This CDR3 region has 15 residues. The germline CDR1 and CDR2 sequences are LNHNV and YYDKDF (reference sequence). The CDR3: CASSSGTGRSETQYF. The CDR3 DNA follows: TGTGCCTCCTCCTCCGGGACAGGGAGGTCGGAGACCCAGTACTTC.

The chain combines TRBV29-1 with TRBJ1-2, with 9 bases fitting TRBD1. The CDR3 has 12 amino acids. The V and J ends lost 5 bases and 4 bases, in that order; junction bases with no gene match: 2. In germline, CDR1 is SQVTM, CDR2 ANQGSEA. This chain's CDR3 is CSVTDRGYGYTF. CDR3 nucleotide sequence: TGCAGCGTTACGGACAGGGGCTATGGCTACACCTTC.

This clonotype was detected once. The V and J genes are TRBV28 and TRBJ1-2; 9 nucleotides match TRBD1. The CDR3 extends over 14 amino acids. V lost 5 bases to trimming and J lost 5 bases; unmatched junction nucleotides: 6. Germline loops: CDR1 MDHEN, CDR2 SYDVKM. CDR3 bases: TGTGCCAGCAGTATAGCCGGGACAGGGTATGGCTACACCTTC. Amino acids: CASSIAGTGYGYTF.

The chain is built from TRBV2 and TRBJ2-1; D possibly corresponds to TRBD2 (6 bases). The CDR3 length is 16 residues. V was clipped by 4 bases and J by 7 bases, with 20 bases between them. CDR1 and CDR2 from the germline V gene are SNHLY and FYNNEI. Written as DNA, the CDR3 is TGTGCCAGCAGTGTGTTCCGGGAGCCTCCGGGGAATGAGCAGTTCTTC. It specifies CASSVFREPPGNEQFF.

This chain joins TRBV7-2 and TRBJ2-7; 7 positions match TRBD2. The CDR3 loop spans 14 amino acids. The V segment lost 3 bases and the J segment 4 bases; nucleotides outside the gene matches: 6. Per the germline V gene, CDR1 is SGHTA and CDR2 is FQGNSA. CDR3 loop: CASSFSSGEYEQYF. As DNA, the CDR3 is TGTGCCAGCAGCTTTTCTAGCGGAGAATACGAGCAGTACTTC. Filled out from reference TRBV7-2 and TRBJ2-7, the complete variable domain reads GAGVSQSPSNKVTEKGKDVELRCDPISGHTALYWYRQSLGQGLEFLIYFQGNSAPDKSGLPSDRFSAERTGGSVSTLTIQRTQQEDSAVYLCASSFSSGEYEQYFGPGTRLTVT.

The genes are TRBV5-4 and TRBJ2-7; TRBD1 aligns across 8 bases. The CDR3 contains 14 residues. In germline, CDR1 is SGHNT, CDR2 YYREEE (reference sequence). V lost 3 bases and J lost 7; bases outside the gene matches: 9. The CDR3: CASSWTGLGEEQYF. Here the CDR3 DNA reads TGTGCCAGCAGCTGGACAGGGCTTGGGGAAGAGCAGTACTTC.

The V call is TRBV6-6, the J call TRBJ1-5; 8 bases line up with TRBD1. The CDR3 extends over 15 amino acids. V was pared by 6 bases and J by 7 bases, with 11 bases of the junction left unmatched. The V gene's germline CDR1 is MNHNY and CDR2 SVGAGI (reference sequence). The CDR3 spells CASSHGQGEFQPQHF. The CDR3 DNA sequence: TGTGCCAGCAGCCATGGACAGGGTGAATTCCAGCCCCAGCATTTT.

The chain recombines TRBV5-6 with TRBJ2-7; D not resolved. The germline CDR1 and CDR2 sequences are SGHDT and YYEEEE. Trimming pared 4 bases from V and 6 bases from J, leaving 11 bases between. The CDR3 is 12 amino acids. CDR3 sequence (DNA): TGTGCCAGCAGCACCGACGGGTTCGAGCAGTACTTC. Translated, it gives CASSTDGFEQYF.

The chain links TRBV4-1 to TRBJ2-3, with unresolved D. The V end lost 2 bases, the J end lost 2 bases, and 8 bases lay between the germline ends. This CDR3 has 14 amino acids. Germline V CDR1 and CDR2: MGHRA, YSYEKL. CDR3 protein: CASSQTGFTDTQYF. CDR3 coding DNA: TGCGCCAGCAGCCAAACCGGATTCACAGATACGCAGTATTTT.

This chain uses TRBV27 with TRBJ1-2; D remains unclear. Trimming removed 5 bases at V and 3 bases at J, with 10 bases between. Germline CDR1 MNHEY, CDR2 SMNVEV (reference sequence). The CDR3 spans 13 residues. CDR3 sequence: CASSVERHYGYTF. The CDR3 DNA reads as TGTGCCAGCAGTGTGGAGAGACACTATGGCTACACCTTC.

This sequence joins TRBV5-1 and TRBJ1-5; D is unclear. The CDR3 covers 15 residues. V was pared by 3 bases and J by 4 bases, with 14 bases between. CDR1 and CDR2 (germline): SGHRS, YFSETQ. CDR3 DNA sequence: TGCGCCAGCAGCTCCACCCTGACGGTGAATCAGCCCCAGCATTTT. Its translation is CASSSTLTVNQPQHF.

Turning to this clonotype: Mismatch with germline at one junction end may stem from a read error. This chain joins TRBV10-3 and TRBJ2-1; TRBD1 might be the D (5 bases). The CDR3 is 11 amino acids. Germline V gene data show CDR1 as ENHRY and CDR2 as SYGVKD. The DNA of the CDR3 is TGTGCCGTCAGCGTAGGGGATGAGCAGTTCTTC. Its translation: CAVSVGDEQFF.

The rearrangement joins TRBV6-6 to TRBJ1-1; the D is unclear. This CDR3 region has 11 residues. Trimming pared 7 bases from V and 13 bases from J, leaving 16 bases between. Germline CDR1 MNHNY, CDR2 SVGAGI (reference sequence). CDR3 residues: CASTVLREVFF. In nucleotides, the CDR3 is TGTGCCAGCACGGTGCTTAGGGAGGTTTTCTTT.

V is TRBV19 and J is TRBJ1-2, with a tentative D call TRBD1 (5 bases). In germline, CDR1 is LNHDA, CDR2 SQIVND (reference sequence). The CDR3 totals 12 residues. V was pared by 5 bases and J by 10 bases, with 14 bases between. CDR3 nucleotide sequence: TGTGCCAGTAGTGGGACTCAGATGGACTACACCTTC. This sequence encodes CASSGTQMDYTF.

The chain combines TRBV20-1 with TRBJ2-7; 14 positions agree with TRBD2. CDR1 is DFQATT and CDR2 is SNEGSKA in the germline V gene (reference sequence). V lost 2 bases and J lost 0; bases outside the gene matches: 12. The CDR3 totals 19 residues. CDR3 bases: TGCAGTGCTAGACTACCGGGACTAGCGGGAGTAGGGGCCTCCTACGAGCAGTACTTC. It translates to CSARLPGLAGVGASYEQYF.

The chain links TRBV4-2 to TRBJ2-3, with 7 bases aligning to TRBD2. Germline V gene lookup returns CDR1 LGHNA and CDR2 YNFKEQ. With 0 bases clipped from V and 4 bases from J, the junction kept 7 bases outside the gene matches. The CDR3 consists of 16 residues. The DNA for the CDR3 is TGTGCCAGCAGCCAAGAAGTCGCTAGCGGCGCAGATACGCAGTATTTT. Protein sequence: CASSQEVASGADTQYF.